Listed here are 18 T cell receptor beta chains from one sample, sequenced in a study of T-cell reconstitution after alpha-beta-depleted transplantation in children. It was with unique molecular identifiers that the TCRbeta library was prepared. One entry per CDR3 protein, called by TCRdb with MiXCR from the PCR reads. The table includes more than 85,000 distinct CDR3 sequences, under 9% detected once. Sequences were derived from PBMCs, sampled before TCRalphabeta/CD19-depleted stem cell transplant. The receptors shown here come from a boy aged 2 to 9 with acute lymphoblastic leukemia, due to receive a stem cell transplant.

V usage is TRBV2 and J usage is TRBJ2-1; TRBD2 matches at 8 bases. The CDR3 loop spans 19 amino acids. Trimming removed 5 bases from V and 2 bases from J; junction bases left unmatched: 17. Germline CDR1 is SNHLY and CDR2 is FYNNEI. The CDR3 nucleotides read TGTGCCAGCAGTTTCGGGCCTGTCGGCGGGAGGATACCCTACAATGAGCAGTTCTTC. It is translated as CASSFGPVGGRIPYNEQFF.

The chain joins TRBV5-1 to TRBJ1-1; 8 positions match TRBD1. V gave up 6 bases and J gave up 5 bases; unmatched junction bases: 9. Per germline, CDR1 SGHRS and CDR2 YFSETQ. This CDR3 spans 14 amino acids. The CDR3 region has the DNA TGCGCCAGCACCCTGACAGGGGCAAGGACTGAAGCTTTCTTT. Translation: CASTLTGARTEAFF. The variable domain in full, with the rest retrieved from reference TRBV5-1 and TRBJ1-1, is KAGVTQTPRYLIKTRGQQVTLSCSPISGHRSVSWYQQTPGQGLQFLFEYFSETQRNKGNFPGRFSGRQFSNSRSEMNVSTLELGDSALYLCASTLTGARTEAFFGQGTRLTVV.

This clonotype was detected ten times or more. The chain carries TRBV28 and TRBJ1-1; D may be TRBD1 (5 bases). Germline V gives CDR1 MDHEN, CDR2 SYDVKM. The CDR3 has 14 residues. The V and J ends lost 4 bases and 0 bases respectively, with 9 bases between them. In DNA form, the CDR3 reads TGTGCCAGCAGTTGGAGGGGTATGAACACTGAAGCTTTCTTT. This encodes CASSWRGMNTEAFF.

In this sample, this clonotype turned up many times. V usage is TRBV20-1 and J usage is TRBJ2-1, with 7 bases fitting TRBD2. Trimming at V came to 3 bases and at J to 8 bases, leaving 10 bases not matched to a gene. The CDR3 totals 14 residues. From germline, CDR1 is DFQATT and CDR2 SNEGSKA (reference sequence). CDR3 nucleotide sequence: TGCAGTGCTAGCCCGAGCGGGGTCGTGGATGAGCAGTTCTTC. This gives the protein CSASPSGVVDEQFF.

This chain uses TRBV3-1 with TRBJ2-7; 10 bases match TRBD2. Germline CDR1 reads LGHDT; CDR2 reads YNNKEL (reference sequence). Germline trimming cut 6 bases from V and 1 base from J; bases unmatched to any gene: 3. CDR3 length: 14 residues. The CDR3 DNA reads as TGTGCCAGCAGATCTAGCGGGGGTTCCTACGAGCAGTACTTC. Amino acid sequence: CASRSSGGSYEQYF.

This clonotype was detected many times. The chain combines TRBV12-3 or TRBV12-4 with TRBJ2-5, with D hard to call. The CDR3 has 14 amino acids. V shed 2 bases and J shed 4 bases, with 11 bases lying between them. The CDR3 is CASSLSGRTETQYF. CDR3 DNA sequence: TGTGCCAGCAGTTTATCGGGCAGAACAGAGACCCAGTACTTC.

This rearrangement joins TRBV2 to TRBJ2-7; D may match TRBD1 or TRBD2 (5 bases each). Germline V gene lookup returns CDR1 SNHLY and CDR2 FYNNEI. The V gene lost 6 bases and the J gene lost 0 bases, with 12 bases spanning the gap. The CDR3 sequence is 14 residues long. The CDR3 nucleotides are TGTGCCAGCAGAAAAGGGACGGACTCCTACGAGCAGTACTTC. Amino acid sequence: CASRKGTDSYEQYF.

At least ten counts were recorded for this clonotype. This sequence joins TRBV7-2 and TRBJ1-3; 7 positions agree with TRBD1. CDR1 is SGHTA and CDR2 is FQGNSA in the germline V gene. The CDR3 has 16 residues. J lost 4 bases, V lost 5 bases, and 11 bases had no gene match. In DNA form, the CDR3 reads TGTGCCAGCAGCCCCTCAACAGGGGACGGAGGAAACACCATATATTTT. Protein: CASSPSTGDGGNTIYF. The whole variable domain, filled in from reference TRBV7-2 and TRBJ1-3, reads GAGVSQSPSNKVTEKGKDVELRCDPISGHTALYWYRQSLGQGLEFLIYFQGNSAPDKSGLPSDRFSAERTGGSVSTLTIQRTQQEDSAVYLCASSPSTGDGGNTIYFGEGSWLTVV.

The table lists this clonotype with many counts. This sequence joins TRBV5-1 and TRBJ1-1; D is perhaps TRBD1 (6 bases). The CDR3 runs to 13 residues. Germline V gene lookup returns CDR1 SGHRS and CDR2 YFSETQ. Between the trimmed V and J ends, which lost 4 bases and 4 bases, there was a span of 11 bases. The chain's CDR3 is CASSQGGGTEAFF. The CDR3, as DNA: TGCGCCAGCAGCCAAGGAGGGGGCACTGAAGCTTTCTTT.

There are many counts of this clonotype. The chain carries TRBV3-1 and TRBJ2-3; D may be TRBD1 or TRBD2 (6 bases each). Trimming removed 4 bases at V and 5 bases at J, with 10 bases between. The germline gives CDR1 LGHDT, CDR2 YNNKEL (reference sequence). The CDR3 runs 13 residues. In DNA form, the CDR3 reads TGTGCCAGCAGCCTAGGGGGGCAAGATACGCAGTATTTT. It yields the protein CASSLGGQDTQYF.

This clonotype occurred a few times. The genes are TRBV7-9 and TRBJ1-1; no firm D call. This CDR3 has 12 amino acids. Germline V gene sequence: CDR1 SEHNR, CDR2 FQNEAQ (reference sequence). Trimming removed 1 base from V and 7 bases from J, with 7 bases in between. CDR3 protein: CASSLGGVEAFF. In nucleotides, the CDR3 is TGTGCCAGCAGCTTAGGGGGTGTTGAAGCTTTCTTT.

This clonotype was counted ten times or more. The chain couples TRBV10-3 to TRBJ2-1; no reliable D call. Germline assignment: CDR1 ENHRY and CDR2 SYGVKD. This CDR3 contains 14 residues. Trimming took 0 bases from V and 0 from J, leaving 3 bases between them. DNA of the CDR3: TGTGCCATCAGTGAGTCGGACTCCTACAATGAGCAGTTCTTC. Its protein product is CAISESDSYNEQFF.

In this sample, this clonotype turned up many times. The J gene is TRBJ2-3, the V gene TRBV5-6; the match to TRBD2 covers 7 bases. Trimming at V came to 3 bases and at J to 1 base, leaving 11 bases not matched to a gene. Germline V CDR1 and CDR2: SGHDT, YYEEEE. The CDR3 spans 17 residues. CDR3 coding DNA: TGTGCCAGCAGCTCGAGCACGGGGAGGGGCCGCACAGATACGCAGTATTTT. This gives the protein CASSSSTGRGRTDTQYF.

This clonotype was seen more than once but under ten times. Sequence at one end of the junction differs from germline and may be a read error. This rearrangement joins TRBV7-8 to TRBJ2-7; 8 positions agree with TRBD2. The CDR3 runs 15 residues. CDR1 and CDR2 (germline): SGHVS, FQNEAQ. CDR3 amino acids: CSSSLSAGGPYEQYF. CDR3 DNA sequence: TGTTCCAGCAGCTTAAGCGCGGGGGGCCCCTACGAGCAGTACTTC.

The J gene is TRBJ1-2, the V gene TRBV18, with TRBD1 matching 7 bases. Trimming cost V 4 bases and J 7 bases; bases outside gene matches: 15. Germline CDR1 reads KGHSH; CDR2 reads LQKENI. The CDR3 is 16 amino acids. The DNA for the CDR3 is TGTGCCAGCTCACTACGACAGGGCGATTCCGTGGGTGGCTACACCTTC. This gives the protein CASSLRQGDSVGGYTF.

This clonotype has at least ten counts. CDR3 DNA sequence: TGCAGTGCTCCCGGACTAGGGGATCACTACGAGCAGTACTTC. Translating gives CSAPGLGDHYEQYF. V gene TRBV20-1 combines with J gene TRBJ2-7; 7 bases fit TRBD2. The CDR3 has 14 residues. Unmatched junction bases numbered 10, after V lost 5 bases and J lost 3 bases. CDR1 and CDR2 (germline): DFQATT, SNEGSKA (reference sequence).

This clonotype was seen repeatedly, ten times or more. The chain is built from TRBV27 and TRBJ2-3, with D uncertain. The V and J ends lost 5 bases and 4 bases respectively, with 10 bases between them. Germline lookup yields CDR1 MNHEY and CDR2 SMNVEV (reference sequence). This CDR3 region has 13 residues. CDR3 coding DNA: TGTGCCAGCAGTCAGTGGTCCCCAGATACGCAGTATTTT. Translated: CASSQWSPDTQYF.

This clonotype was counted only a few times. The gene calls are TRBV27 and TRBJ2-1, with 12 bases matching TRBD1. The CDR3 loop spans 16 amino acids. The J segment lost 7 bases and the V segment lost 2 bases, leaving 6 bases of the junction unmatched. Germline V lookup: CDR1 MNHEY, CDR2 SMNVEV (reference sequence). The CDR3, as DNA: TGTGCCAGCAGTTTAGAACCGGGACAGGGGGCGAATGAGCAGTTCTTC. Amino acid sequence: CASSLEPGQGANEQFF.